This TCR beta chain was sequenced for a study of cytomegalovirus exposure and HLA in healthy donors (dated by TCRdb to about 2017). Background on the whole study: An earlier analysis of approximately 640 of the donors reported about 250 Gb of sequence data and approximately 110 million unique TCR beta sequences from around 200 million T cells. Every repertoire in the discovery cohort had been generated on one and the same sequencing platform. To predict cytomegalovirus infection status, the study brought together high-throughput TCR immunosequencing, statistical association of individual TCRs with disease status, and machine learning. In an earlier analysis of roughly 580 of the donors, high-throughput TCR beta sequencing was used to judge whether each TCR beta V gene segment behaved as functional or pseudogenic. Donor age, sex, ethnicity and CMV serostatus were compiled together with the repertoire data. In addition to the first cohort of roughly 670 subjects, a separate validation cohort of around 110 different subjects was used. A later analysis re-analyzed previously published TCR beta repertoires from 550 to 700 donors and added high-resolution HLA genotyping to study TCR occurrence patterns. Approximately 300 gigabases of sequencing data and tens of millions of unique TCR sequences made up an early release that covered 500 to 700 HLA-typed donors. Genome-wide SNP genotypes for about three fifths of the roughly 700 donors were used in a later genetic analysis, which treated that subset as a discovery cohort. The T cell repertoires of several hundred subjects were profiled by immunosequencing and related to cytomegalovirus serostatus. On average, roughly 250,000 unique TCR beta nucleotide sequences were sequenced per donor among fewer than 500 genotyped donors of the cohort, with about 19% of those sequences being non-productive. The aim of the study was to test whether cataloging public T cell receptors could identify signatures of past pathogen exposure. Class I and class II HLA loci were covered by the typing at four-digit resolution. The later analysis used no new phenotypic data to find candidate immune exposures, relying instead on TCR beta sequences and their occurrence across donors. Because of strong linkage in the cohort, roughly five DR-DQ haplotypes were treated as single units for association and clustering. The genetic ancestry cluster associated with self-reported Caucasian donors included 65% to 90% of the roughly 410 genotyped donors. The number of typed donors differed by locus: about 620-640 for A, B, C, DRB1 and DQB1; approximately 520 for DQA1; around 610 for DPA1; and 450 to 480 for DPB1. The study at large found these results: Across donors, most TCR sequences were observed very rarely, whereas some public TCRs were present in many individuals. When HLA alleles, especially DR and DQ, strongly co-occurred, TCR associations were difficult to assign to individual alleles. A further reported finding was that TCR beta sequences accurately predicted the HLA-A and HLA-B alleles for most subjects in the first cohort. According to a later analysis, parvovirus B19, influenza, CMV and Epstein-Barr virus appeared linked to several top co-occurrence clusters. In a later genetic analysis, a missense DCLRE1C variant was associated with V-gene and J-gene trimming of TCR beta chains, and the association was replicated in an independent cohort. CMV serostatus was the only immune exposure information available for the cohort. A later genetic analysis reported fewer N-insertions in productive TCRs among donors in an Asian-associated ancestry cluster than the roughly 690-donor mean. Presence/absence analyses assumed roughly uniform sequencing depth across donors, an assumption that may not hold. A cluster of highly shared sequence variants was judged likely to represent a technical artifact of the sequencing pipeline. Correlated functional status among segregating V segments might reflect linkage disequilibrium, but an unknown experimental factor could not be ruled out. In the study, approximately 160 TCR beta chains were listed as associated with cytomegalovirus. HLA typing was unavailable for some donors at each locus, so association tests used only the typed subset. According to a later analysis, most CMV-associated TCR beta chains appeared to be HLA-restricted, and the HLA associations seemed to be driven largely by CMV exposure. Cytomegalovirus status was reported to be diagnosed by the classifier with high specificity and sensitivity in both the original and validation cohorts. According to a later analysis, TCR association rates differed among HLA loci, with DRB1 alleles showing the most associated TCRs and HLA-C alleles showing the fewest. In an earlier analysis of some 500 of the donors, most TCR beta V segments appeared in productive rearrangements about 87% or about 30% of the time, broadly matching IMGT annotations. According to the authors, the approach could potentially be generalized to other disease states and immunological phenotypes. A few of the identified cytomegalovirus-associated TCR beta chains were confirmed in vitro to be specific for cytomegalovirus antigens. Compared with equally common non-associated chains, HLA-associated TCR beta chains in a later analysis were more clonally expanded and had lower generation probabilities. Specific HLA alleles were associated with 16,951 TCR beta sequences at a false discovery rate of 0.05 in a later analysis. In this cohort, only TCR beta chains were sequenced, and detectable features were limited by the absence of alpha or paired-chain data. Because the 87-base-pair reads could not distinguish some IMGT-functional V segments, including TRBV6-2 and TRBV6-3, those segments were excluded. About 17 rarely observed V segments, including chromosome 9 orphons, were excluded from the earlier analysis of a few hundred of the donors because counts were too low.

The library came from the immunoSEQ multiplex PCR assay. For the multiplex PCR, a mixture combining 60 forward primers for TCR Vbeta segments and 13 reverse primers for TCR Jbeta segments was used. A multiplex PCR assay on genomic DNA amplified the CDR3 region of rearranged TCR beta genes. The Illumina HiSeq System was used to sequence the amplified TCR beta libraries as 87-base-pair reads. The source study handled its data this way. A later analysis tallied roughly 78 million unique TCR beta chains across the 666 repertoires, and some 12 million of those chains were shared by two or more donors. Raw reads were error-corrected and collapsed into unique sequences by a nearest-neighbor algorithm in which closely related sequences were merged to remove PCR and sequencing errors. To assign V, D and J gene segments, CDR3 sequences were aligned to IMGT reference sequences. For a sequence to be retained, at least a six-nucleotide match to both a V gene segment and a J gene segment was required. A rearrangement counted as productive if the CDR3 had no stop codons and remained in frame with V and J, and every other rearrangement counted as non-productive. CDR3 was defined according to IMGT convention as the region running from the second conserved V-encoded cysteine to the conserved J-encoded phenylalanine. In an earlier analysis of 500 to 650 of the donors, sequences lacking an unambiguous match to a single V gene segment were excluded. An earlier analysis of over 450 of the donors classified V segments as functional when productive rearrangements were above 56.7% and as segregating when the standard deviation between donors was above 5%. A statistical classification framework was developed to diagnose cytomegalovirus status using the catalog of TCR beta chain sequences. V and J gene assignment, in a later analysis, came from comparing TCR nucleotide sequences with IMGT/GENE-DB human TR gene sequences. The TCRdist pipeline was used in a later analysis to assign CDR3 sequences and most-parsimonious VDJ recombination scenarios. In a later analysis, each TCR beta chain was defined by its CDR3 amino acid sequence together with its V-gene family, and reads lacking a unique V-gene family were excluded. In a later analysis, 450 to 600 highly shared, low-generation-probability nucleotide sequences were removed to address suspected cross-contamination and a sequencing artifact. In a later analysis, a clonal expansion index for each public chain was calculated from normalized within-repertoire ranks of inferred template counts. In a later analysis, generation probabilities were computed with a VDJ recombination model fitted to out-of-frame rearrangements, and the resulting probabilities were checked against IGoR. In a later analysis, TCR-TCR, TCR-HLA and TCR-CMV co-occurrence was scored with hypergeometric tests, and a repertoire-size bias correction was applied to TCR pairs. To estimate false discovery rates, a later analysis permuted the HLA or CMV assignments 20 times. In a later analysis, co-occurring TCRs were grouped using DBSCAN, with TCRdist sequence similarity added in when clustering inside HLA-allele-positive subsets. Repertoires with fewer than 30,000 or more than 120,000 public chains, plus five repertoires with anomalous nucleotide sharing, were excluded from co-occurrence clustering. Held by TCRdb, this immuneACCESS table contains in-frame sequences only and omits some clones. Under half of the omission traces to an unresolved V gene where checked; the cause of the rest is unknown. The V and J calls and clone size were taken over from that table, and D and trimming were inferred from the DNA. Counted in this sample were over 100,000 clones; less than 90% of them appeared once. 1.5% of the sample belongs to the ten largest clones.

This clone was detected a few times. The antigen this receptor binds is unknown. Base qualities are missing; no much larger clone stands one base away. The CDR3 goes from the cysteine to the phenylalanine over 13 residues. The entry retains the CDR3 DNA only, 39 bases that are in frame from base 1. The cohort consisted of 666 healthy bone marrow donors. Cohort members were all nominally healthy when sampled, although unrecorded immune exposures were likely present. The donor was CMV seronegative and was included in the group of under 450 seronegative cohort members. Every donor gave a peripheral blood sample, and the peripheral blood mononuclear cells from that sample were used for TCR beta sequencing. Genomic DNA was extracted from the blood cell samples with the Qiagen DNeasy Blood Extraction Kit.

This TCR came from a man in his forties in good health and CMV-seronegative. Sequencing was performed on PBMCs. The chain employs TRBV12-2 and TRBJ2-3; TRBD2 is taken as the D call from the table, unchecked against the DNA. TRBV12-2 is classified as a pseudogene. The DNA sequence is as follows: TGTGCAAGTCGCTTGCGCAGCACAGATACGCAGTATTTT. The translation is CASRLRSTDTQYF.